The clone carrying this T cell receptor (beta chain) is medium-sized in the sample. The data stem from a study of T cells after yellow fever vaccination. Across the study: SMART-Seq v4 Ultra Low Input prepared the low-cell-number fractions.

The CDR3 is 13 amino acids. The V and J ends lost 0 bases and 6 bases respectively, with 7 bases between them. The V gene's germline CDR1 is LGHNA and CDR2 YSLEER. The study, taken as a whole, reports: Almost every vaccine-responding clonotype was undetectable in sorted memory subsets on day 0.

UMIs and a universal primer site were added when TCR cDNA was made by 5'RACE template switching. TCRdb re-called the 5' RACE reads with MiXCR, one entry per CDR3 protein. In the table there are around 11,000 distinct CDR3 sequences, 4% to 5.5% of which are singletons. The chain has TRBV4-3 and TRBJ2-3; no firm D call. The clonotype comes from a man aged 18 to 30 who received the YFV17D yellow fever vaccine. Sequencing used PBMCs, either bulk or a sorted T-cell subset (CD4+, CD8+, memory, or dextramer-sorted; not recorded which), obtained more than 13 days after the first yellow fever vaccination. CDR3 sequence: CASSQETWDTQYF. The CDR3 bases are TGCGCCAGCAGCCAAGAAACGTGGGATACGCAGTATTTT.